The 30 T cell receptor beta chains below come from one sample, sequenced in a study of OX40 agonist ivuxolimab in advanced cancers. Sequenced by immunoSEQ multiplex PCR; TCRdb stores in-frame clones only, minus some. The sample shows 25,000 to 35,000 clones, roughly 74% of them seen only once. This sample comprised CD4+ or CD8+ T cells sorted from blood, obtained in a trial of the OX40 agonist ivuxolimab. These receptor sequences come from an adult with an advanced solid tumor such as melanoma, head and neck, liver or kidney cancer.

The chain joins TRBV6-5 to TRBJ2-7, with a weak D call TRBD2 (5 bases). The length of the CDR3 is 14 residues. Germline V gives CDR1 MNHEY, CDR2 SVGAGI. Trimming shortened V by 0 bases and J by 2 bases, and 8 bases separated the two germline ends. CDR3 DNA: TGTGCCAGCAGTTACTCGGCGGGTCCCTACGAGCAGTACGTC. This codes for CASSYSAGPYEQYV.

This clone is judged medium-sized. Different DNA sequences within this sample yield the same CDR3. V usage is TRBV6-6 and J usage is TRBJ1-5; the D is unclear. The V and J ends lost 0 bases and 4 bases respectively, with 4 bases between them. The CDR3 loop spans 13 amino acids. The germline V gene encodes CDR1 MNHNY and CDR2 SVGAGI (reference sequence). The CDR3 here is CASSYSLNQPQHF. The DNA of the CDR3 is TGTGCCAGCAGTTACTCCTTAAATCAGCCCCAGCATTTT.

The chain employs TRBV5-4 and TRBJ2-5; D might be TRBD1 (5 bases). The V end lost 5 bases, the J end lost 1 base, and 12 bases lay between the germline ends. CDR3 length equals 14 residues. Germline V gene lookup returns CDR1 SGHNT and CDR2 YYREEE (reference sequence). Written as DNA, the CDR3 is TGTGCCAGCAGTCAACAGGATCCCCAAGAGACCCAGTACTTC. This sequence encodes CASSQQDPQETQYF.

The chain employs TRBV7-9 and TRBJ1-4; the match to TRBD1 covers 8 bases. The length of the CDR3 is 14 residues. V shed 3 bases and J 5 bases; nucleotides not matched to a gene: 2. Germline V gene sequence: CDR1 SEHNR, CDR2 FQNEAQ (reference sequence). CDR3 in DNA: TGTGCCAGCAGCTTCCAGGGGGCGAATGAAAAACTGTTTTTT. Its translation: CASSFQGANEKLFF.

This clone is medium-sized by share. V gene TRBV6-6 combines with J gene TRBJ2-7; 7 bases fit TRBD1. The CDR3 loop spans 14 amino acids. Germline CDR1 is MNHNY and CDR2 is SVGAGI (reference sequence). Losses at the gene ends were 6 bases for V and 3 bases for J; bases not matched to a gene: 8. The CDR3 protein is CASSASDRFYEQYF. Here the CDR3 DNA reads TGTGCCAGCAGCGCATCGGACAGGTTCTACGAGCAGTACTTC.

The rearrangement joins TRBV6-6 to TRBJ1-1; D is undetermined. V lost 4 bases and J 3 bases, leaving 12 bases between the germline ends. Germline CDR1 reads MNHNY; CDR2 reads SVGAGI (reference sequence). This CDR3 contains 14 residues. The CDR3 protein is CASSSGAMHTEAFF. The CDR3 bases are TGTGCCAGCAGTTCCGGCGCCATGCACACTGAAGCTTTCTTT.

The gene calls are TRBV5-1 and TRBJ1-1; 8 positions match TRBD1. The CDR3 has 15 amino acids. The ends lost 0 bases at V and 2 bases at J; junction bases unmatched: 3. Germline-derived CDR1 and CDR2 are SGHRS and YFSETQ. This CDR3 is CASSLAGGGNTEAFF. Written as DNA, the CDR3 is TGCGCCAGCAGCTTGGCAGGGGGCGGTAACACTGAAGCTTTCTTT.

As for this clone: A read error may account for a junction end that differs from germline. The genes are TRBV18 and TRBJ2-4, with a weak D call TRBD1 (6 bases). The germline CDR1 and CDR2 sequences are KGHSH and LQKENI. The CDR3 has 14 amino acids. The CDR3 loop reads CTSSSDRAKNIQYF. CDR3 nucleotide sequence: TGTACCAGCTCCTCCGACAGGGCCAAAAACATTCAGTACTTC.

This chain joins TRBV6-1 and TRBJ1-3, with TRBD1 matching 9 bases. This CDR3 has 15 residues. The germline CDR1 and CDR2 sequences are MNHNS and SASEGT. Germline trimming cut 6 bases from V and 3 bases from J; bases unmatched to any gene: 6. The CDR3 spells CASRSGQGGGNTIYF. CDR3 sequence (DNA): TGTGCCAGCAGGTCGGGACAGGGAGGTGGAAACACCATATATTTT.

V gene TRBV5-4 combines with J gene TRBJ2-1; 8 bases match TRBD2. Unmatched junction bases numbered 11, after V lost 9 bases and J lost 3 bases. Germline loops: CDR1 SGHNT, CDR2 YYREEE (reference sequence). The CDR3 totals 15 residues. DNA of the CDR3: TGTGCCACCTGGGTGGCGGGGGGTTTCTACAATGAGCAGTTCTTC. It encodes CATWVAGGFYNEQFF.

This clone was seen a few times. This chain uses TRBV4-2 with TRBJ2-1, with 7 positions matching TRBD2. CDR1 is LGHNA, CDR2 YNFKEQ, per germline. The CDR3 extends over 15 amino acids. V was clipped by 1 base and J by 6 bases; unmatched bases: 6. The CDR3 DNA reads as TGTGCCAGCAGCCAAGTGGGGAGCGGGGTCAATGAGCAGTTCTTC. Amino acids: CASSQVGSGVNEQFF.

This clone has just a few counts. V gene TRBV6-6 combines with J gene TRBJ1-2; 9 positions match TRBD1. Germline V gene sequence: CDR1 MNHNY, CDR2 SVGAGI (reference sequence). This CDR3 spans 12 amino acids. V trimming: 5 bases; J trimming: 7 bases; junction bases outside the gene matches: 2. CDR3 protein: CASSTGGPGYTF. CDR3 nucleotides: TGTGCCAGCAGTACAGGGGGCCCTGGCTACACCTTC.

This clone appeared once. The chain recombines TRBV7-6 with TRBJ1-2; 10 bases match TRBD1. CDR3 length: 18 amino acids. Looked up from germline, CDR1 is SGHVS and CDR2 is FNYEAQ. The V gene end was trimmed by 5 bases and the J gene end by 3 bases; junction bases not matched to a gene: 15. As DNA, the CDR3 is TGTGCCAGCAGCCGCCTATTCGGACAGGGGGTTCGAGACTATGGCTACACCTTC. This translates into CASSRLFGQGVRDYGYTF.

This clone was seen just once. This chain links TRBV7-7 with TRBJ2-1; tentatively, D is TRBD1 (6 bases). V lost 5 bases, J lost 4 bases, and 18 bases lay in between. Germline values: CDR1 SSHAT, CDR2 FNYEAQ (reference sequence). The CDR3 spans 16 residues. CDR3 in DNA: TGTGCCAGCAGCCCCACCCTACTACAGGGATACAATGAGCAGTTCTTC. It specifies CASSPTLLQGYNEQFF. Looking up the rest from reference TRBV7-7 and TRBJ2-1 gives the full variable domain: GAGVSQSPRYKVTKRGQDVTLRCDPISSHATLYWYQQALGQGPEFLTYFNYEAQPDKSGLPSDRFSAERPEGSISTLTIQRTEQRDSAMYRCASSPTLLQGYNEQFFGPGTRLTVL.

The chain employs TRBV2 and TRBJ1-6; no clear D gene. Looked up from germline, CDR1 is SNHLY and CDR2 is FYNNEI. The length of the CDR3 is 15 residues. Trimming removed 6 bases from V and 3 bases from J, with 12 bases in between. The CDR3 nucleotides read TGTGCCAGCAGGGGTGAGAATAGCTATAATTCACCCCTCCACTTT. Translated: CASRGENSYNSPLHF.

The V call is TRBV6-1, the J call TRBJ2-3; D remains unclear. CDR3 length: 14 amino acids. Germline CDR1 is MNHNS and CDR2 is SASEGT. V was shortened by 3 bases and J by 6 bases, with 13 bases between the two germline ends. In DNA, the CDR3 is TGTGCCAGCAGTGACCCCCACGGGTCCGATACGCAGTATTTT. This translates into CASSDPHGSDTQYF.

This clone qualifies as medium-sized (0.01 to 0.1%). The gene calls are TRBV6-1 and TRBJ2-7; unclear D gene. The CDR3 consists of 11 residues. Germline CDR1 is MNHNS and CDR2 is SASEGT. V shed 9 bases and J shed 3 bases, with 9 bases lying between them. The CDR3 coding sequence is TGTGCCAGTCTCACACACTACGAGCAGTACTTC. Its protein is CASLTHYEQYF.

The chain carries TRBV2 and TRBJ1-6; D might be TRBD1 (5 bases). The CDR3 contains 16 residues. Between the trimmed V and J ends, which lost 6 bases and 14 bases, there was a span of 26 bases. CDR1 and CDR2 from the germline V gene are SNHLY and FYNNEI. As DNA, the CDR3 is TGTGCCAGCAGCGGTAACCCGGGACTCATAATCGAGGCCCTCCACTTT. Amino acids: CASSGNPGLIIEALHF.

This clone was counted between two and nine times. CDR3 in amino acids: CASSLARRPPAYGYTF. The CDR3 nucleotides read TGTGCCAGCAGCTTAGCGCGAAGGCCCCCTGCCTATGGCTACACCTTC. The chain combines TRBV7-2 with TRBJ1-2; D is ambiguous. V lost 0 bases, J lost 4 bases, and 15 bases lay in between. This CDR3 is built from 16 residues. CDR1 is SGHTA, CDR2 FQGNSA, per germline.

The chain is built from TRBV6-6 and TRBJ2-2, with D perhaps matching TRBD1 (6 bases). CDR1 is MNHNY and CDR2 is SVGAGI in the germline V gene (reference sequence). V shed 6 bases and J shed 3 bases, with 11 bases lying between them. The CDR3 contains 14 residues. The CDR3 here is CASSRRQDTGELFF. Written as DNA, the CDR3 is TGTGCCAGCAGCAGACGACAGGACACCGGGGAGCTGTTTTTT.

The V and J genes are TRBV5-1 and TRBJ2-2; D gene ambiguous. Germline V CDR1 and CDR2: SGHRS, YFSETQ. V lost 0 bases and J 5 bases, leaving 5 bases between the germline ends. The CDR3 consists of 13 residues. CDR3 DNA sequence: TGCGCCAGCAGCTTGGGGGTGACCGGGGAGCTGTTTTTT. This codes for CASSLGVTGELFF. The complete variable domain, with remaining parts taken from reference TRBV5-1 and TRBJ2-2, reads KAGVTQTPRYLIKTRGQQVTLSCSPISGHRSVSWYQQTPGQGLQFLFEYFSETQRNKGNFPGRFSGRQFSNSRSEMNVSTLELGDSALYLCASSLGVTGELFFGEGSRLTVL.

The J gene is TRBJ2-1, the V gene TRBV6-6; D remains ambiguous. The CDR3 consists of 13 residues. The germline V gene has CDR1 MNHNY and CDR2 SVGAGI (reference sequence). V lost 3 bases to trimming and J lost 6 bases, with 9 bases between them. CDR3 amino acids: CASSYLQTNEQFF. CDR3 DNA sequence: TGTGCCAGCAGTTATCTGCAGACCAATGAGCAGTTCTTC.

This clone was seen a handful of times. The J gene is TRBJ2-7, the V gene TRBV5-6, with TRBD1 as a possible D gene (5 bases). The CDR3 loop spans 12 amino acids. CDR1 is SGHDT and CDR2 is YYEEEE in the germline V gene. V lost 2 bases, J lost 3 bases, and 6 bases lay in between. CDR3 sequence: CASSFQGYEQYF. Here the CDR3 DNA reads TGTGCCAGCAGCTTCCAGGGCTACGAGCAGTACTTC.

V gene TRBV11-2 combines with J gene TRBJ2-6, with 8 bases matching TRBD1. The V segment lost 1 base and the J segment 0 bases; nucleotides outside the gene matches: 5. The CDR3 is 18 residues long. The V gene's germline CDR1 is SGHAT and CDR2 FQNNGV. The chain's CDR3 is CASSLGTGIFSGANVLTF. The CDR3 region has the DNA TGTGCCAGCAGCTTAGGGACAGGGATCTTCTCTGGGGCCAACGTCCTGACTTTC.

V usage is TRBV11-3 and J usage is TRBJ1-3; no firm D call. The V end was cut by 2 bases, the J end by 0 bases, with 8 bases between. In germline, CDR1 is SGHNT, CDR2 YENEEA. This CDR3 has 15 residues. CDR3 sequence (DNA): TGTGCCAGCAGCTTAACCACTTACTCTGGAAACACCATATATTTT. Translated, it gives CASSLTTYSGNTIYF. The full variable domain, with the rest looked up from reference TRBV11-3 and TRBJ1-3, is EAGVVQSPRYKIIEKKQPVAFWCNPISGHNTLYWYLQNLGQGPELLIRYENEEAVDDSQLPKDRFSAERLKGVDSTLKIQPAELGDSAVYLCASSLTTYSGNTIYFGEGSWLTVV.

The chain combines TRBV6-6 with TRBJ1-2; D is unresolved. The V end was cut by 4 bases, the J end by 2 bases, with 8 bases between. This CDR3 region has 13 residues. Germline loops: CDR1 MNHNY, CDR2 SVGAGI (reference sequence). The CDR3 reads CASSSKPNYGYTF. DNA of the CDR3: TGTGCCAGCAGTTCCAAACCAAACTATGGCTACACCTTC.

The chain couples TRBV28 to TRBJ1-2; unclear D gene. CDR3 length: 13 residues. The V gene lost 3 bases and the J gene lost 4 bases, with 9 bases spanning the gap. Per germline, CDR1 MDHEN and CDR2 SYDVKM. CDR3 coding DNA: TGTGCCAGCAGTTTTGACACGTTCTATGGCTACACCTTC. It yields the protein CASSFDTFYGYTF.

The genes are TRBV29-1 and TRBJ2-5, with a weak D call TRBD1 (5 bases). Germline V gives CDR1 SQVTM, CDR2 ANQGSEA. With 6 bases removed from V and 3 bases from J, the gap between germline ends came to 8 bases. CDR3 length: 11 amino acids. The CDR3 coding sequence is TGCAGCGTGGGGCAGAAAGAGACCCAGTACTTC. As protein: CSVGQKETQYF.

This sequence joins TRBV4-1 and TRBJ2-3; 9 bases are shared with TRBD2. Trimming took 0 bases from V and 5 from J; bases not matched to a gene: 12. The CDR3 has 18 residues. Germline CDR1 reads MGHRA; CDR2 reads YSYEKL. This chain's CDR3 is CASSQDQPAGGREDTQYF. CDR3 DNA: TGCGCCAGCAGCCAAGATCAACCAGCGGGGGGCCGTGAAGATACGCAGTATTTT.

A few counts support this clone. This sequence joins TRBV5-6 and TRBJ2-1; 8 nucleotides agree with TRBD2. Trimming removed 1 base from V and 6 bases from J; junction bases left unmatched: 9. The CDR3 length is 16 residues. Germline V gene data show CDR1 as SGHDT and CDR2 as YYEEEE. DNA of the CDR3: TGTGCCAGCAGCTTGAATATGGGACTAGGGGCCAATGAGCAGTTCTTC. Its protein is CASSLNMGLGANEQFF.